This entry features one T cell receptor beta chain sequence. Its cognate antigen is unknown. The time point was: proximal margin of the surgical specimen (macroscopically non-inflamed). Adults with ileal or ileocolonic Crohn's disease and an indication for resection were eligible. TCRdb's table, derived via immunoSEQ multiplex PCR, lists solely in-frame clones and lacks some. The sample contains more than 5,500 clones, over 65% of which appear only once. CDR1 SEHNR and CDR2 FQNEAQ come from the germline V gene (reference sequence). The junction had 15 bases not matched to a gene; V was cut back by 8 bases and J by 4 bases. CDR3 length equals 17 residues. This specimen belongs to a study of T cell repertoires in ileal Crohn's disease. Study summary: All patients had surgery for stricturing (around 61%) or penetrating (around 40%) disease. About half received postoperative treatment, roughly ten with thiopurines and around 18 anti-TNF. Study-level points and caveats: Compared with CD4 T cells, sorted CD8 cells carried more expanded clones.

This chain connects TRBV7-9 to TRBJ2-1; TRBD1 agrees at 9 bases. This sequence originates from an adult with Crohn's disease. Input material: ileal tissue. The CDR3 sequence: CASQGQGSYLGYNEQFF. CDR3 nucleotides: TGTGCCAGCCAGGGACAGGGATCATATCTGGGATACAATGAGCAGTTCTTC.